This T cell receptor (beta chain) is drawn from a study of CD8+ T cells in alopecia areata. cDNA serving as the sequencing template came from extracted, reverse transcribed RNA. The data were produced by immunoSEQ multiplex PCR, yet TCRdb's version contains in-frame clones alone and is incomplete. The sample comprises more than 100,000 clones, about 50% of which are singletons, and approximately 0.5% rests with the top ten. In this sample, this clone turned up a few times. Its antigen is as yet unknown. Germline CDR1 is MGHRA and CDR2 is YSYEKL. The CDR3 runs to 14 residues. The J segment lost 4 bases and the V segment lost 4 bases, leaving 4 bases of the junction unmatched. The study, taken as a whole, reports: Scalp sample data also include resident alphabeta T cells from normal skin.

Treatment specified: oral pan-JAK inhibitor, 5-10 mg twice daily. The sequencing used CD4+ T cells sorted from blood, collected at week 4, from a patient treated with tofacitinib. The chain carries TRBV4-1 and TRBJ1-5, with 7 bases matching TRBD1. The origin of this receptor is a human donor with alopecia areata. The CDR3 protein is CASSPQGWNQPQHF. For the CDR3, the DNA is TGCGCCAGCAGCCCACAGGGGTGGAATCAGCCCCAGCATTTT.